These T cell receptor gamma chains were read from a single sample in a study of intestinal T cells in coeliac disease. TCRdb reanalyzed the multiplex PCR reads using CATT. The top ten clones hold roughly 20% of a sample with roughly 790 gamma-chain clones, just under 50% of them seen once. The specimen was a duodenal biopsy. These receptors originate from a human donor who served as a control with a normal duodenal biopsy, not a healthy volunteer. Each CDR3 is given without its conserved first and last residue. A clone size is listed for some rows: how often the clone was seen (once, few, many), or a class if it is expanded.

size,V,J,CDR3
NA,TRGV3,TRGJ1/TRGJ2,ATSGPPPWIGKKL
large,TRGV10,TRGJ1/TRGJ2,AAWFNPNYYKKL
large,TRGV2,TRGJP2,ATWDGRGSDWIKT
NA,TRGV2,TRGJ1/TRGJ2,ATWTAGL
NA,TRGV9,TRGJP,ALWEVRELGKKV
NA,TRGV10,TRGJP1,AAWDYNTGWFKI
once,TRGV4,TRGJ1/TRGJ2,ATWDSKPSWANYKKL
NA,TRGV8,TRGJ1/TRGJ2,ATWESPLYYKKL
large,TRGV2,TRGJ1/TRGJ2,ATWDRIYKKL
NA,TRGV4,TRGJ1/TRGJ2,ATWDVSVAYYKKL
large,TRGV5,TRGJ1/TRGJ2,ATWDRPDYKKL
NA,TRGV2,TRGJP1,ATWDGPVVWFKI
hyperexpanded,TRGV11,TRGJ1/TRGJ2,TTVPAARLLKL
NA,TRGV10,TRGJP1,AAWDFIPTGWFKI
hyperexpanded,TRGV8,TRGJ1/TRGJ2,ATWHYYKKL
few,TRGV4,TRGJ1/TRGJ2,ATWDGKKL
once,TRGV5,TRGJ1/TRGJ2,ATWDFIIKKL
NA,TRGV10,TRGJP1,AAWDYKPLGWFKI
NA,TRGV10,TRGJ1/TRGJ2,AAWDPEYYYKKL
large,TRGV4,TRGJ1/TRGJ2,ATWDGLYKKL
hyperexpanded,TRGV11,TRGJ1/TRGJ2,ACWISLCRGLGRNYYKKL